The rows below give T cell receptor beta chains drawn from one sample of a study of blood T cell repertoires in COVID-19. The data were produced by immunoSEQ multiplex PCR, yet TCRdb's version contains in-frame clones alone and is incomplete. The sample contains 90,000 or so clones, over 75% of which appear only once. Sequenced sample: peripheral blood. Receptor source: a man of 80 years or more with active or convalescent COVID-19. Both conserved end residues are part of each CDR3. D genes are given only for firm matches. Clone size appears in some rows only: once, few, many, or a class for an expanded clone.

NA	TRBJ1-1	TRBV3-1/TRBV3-2	TRBD1	TGTGCCAGCAACCAAGGGGGATCAGGGGGCACTGAAGCTTTCTTT	CASNQGGSGGTEAFF
NA	TRBJ2-5	TRBV6-4	TRBD1	TGTGCCAGCAGTGAAAAACAGGGGGAGACCCAGTACTTC	CASSEKQGETQYF
NA	TRBJ1-5	TRBV6-1	NA	TGTGCCAGCAGTGAAGATCAGGCGCCAGCTTATCAGCCCCAGCATTTT	CASSEDQAPAYQPQHF
NA	TRBJ2-3	TRBV7-2	TRBD1	TGTGCCAGCAGCTTATCAATTCACAGGGGGCGCGGCACAGATACGCAGTATTTT	CASSLSIHRGRGTDTQYF
NA	TRBJ1-2	TRBV4-3	NA	TGCGCCAGCAGCCAAGACGTGGTTGCGGATGGCCGCTACACCTTC	CASSQDVVADGRYTF
NA	TRBJ1-3	TRBV7-2	NA	TGTGCCAGCAGCGGTCAGGGTACTGCTGGAAACACCATATATTTT	CASSGQGTAGNTIYF
NA	TRBJ1-2	TRBV11-2	NA	TGTGCCAGCAGCTTAGACCTCCGTCGGGACTATGGCTACACCTTC	CASSLDLRRDYGYTF
few	TRBJ1-1	TRBV21-1	NA	TGTGCCAGCAGCAAGGGCCAGGGGTGGATAGAGGCTTTCTTT	CASSKGQGWIEAFF
NA	TRBJ2-2	TRBV10-3	NA	TGTGCCATCAGTGCAGGACTCAACACCGGGGAGCTGTTTTTT	CAISAGLNTGELFF
NA	TRBJ2-3	TRBV6-2/TRBV6-3	TRBD2	TGTGCCAGCAGCCGACTAGCGGGGGGGCGAGATACGCAGTATTTT	CASSRLAGGRDTQYF
few	TRBJ1-2	TRBV4-2	TRBD1	TGTGCCAGCAGCCAAGAGACTCCCACAGGGGGCAACTATGGCTACACCTTC	CASSQETPTGGNYGYTF
NA	TRBJ1-1	TRBV10-2	NA	TGCGCCAGCAGTGAGTCTGACCGGCGGGGGTACACTGAAGCTTTCTTT	CASSESDRRGYTEAFF
NA	TRBJ1-2	TRBV5-4	NA	TGTGCCTCCAAGGGAGCCTATGGCTACACCTTC	CASKGAYGYTF
NA	TRBJ1-4	TRBV27	NA	TGTGCCAGCAGTTTATCGTACCCGCCGGGTGCAACTAATGAAAAACTGTTTTTT	CASSLSYPPGATNEKLFF
NA	TRBJ2-5	TRBV12-3/TRBV12-4	TRBD1	TGTGCCAGCAACCGGGACAGCCAAGAGACCCAGTACTTC	CASNRDSQETQYF
NA	TRBJ2-2	TRBV5-5	NA	TGTGCCAGCAGCTTGTCGGACACCGGGGAGCTGTTTTTT	CASSLSDTGELFF
NA	TRBJ1-2	TRBV28	TRBD1	TGTGCCAGCAGTCTCGGGACAGGGATCGGGGGCTACACCTTC	CASSLGTGIGGYTF
NA	TRBJ1-5	TRBV28	NA	TGTGCCAGCAGACGCGAAACAGGAACTCAGCATTTT	CASRRETGTQHF
NA	TRBJ2-5	TRBV15	TRBD2	TGTGCCACCAGCAGAGATCCCAGCGGGGGGCCCGGCGGGACCCAGTACTTC	CATSRDPSGGPGGTQYF
once	TRBJ2-7	TRBV7-9	NA	TGTGCCAGCAGCCCGGTATGGGACTTTGGCTACGAGCAGTACTTC	CASSPVWDFGYEQYF
NA	TRBJ1-6	TRBV6-5	TRBD1	TGTGCCAGCAGGGTCCAGGGGGTCCTCCACTTT	CASRVQGVLHF
few	TRBJ1-6	TRBV19	NA	TGTGCCAGTAGTATTTGGGGCGCAAATTCACCCCTCCACTTT	CASSIWGANSPLHF
NA	TRBJ1-6	TRBV5-4	NA	TGTGCCAGCAGCTTGGGACACACAAATTCACCCCTCCACTTT	CASSLGHTNSPLHF
NA	TRBJ2-7	TRBV5-6	NA	TGTGCCAGCAGCCTGGCGAATAGCTGGCACGAGCAGTACTTC	CASSLANSWHEQYF
NA	TRBJ1-2	TRBV29-1	NA	TGCAGCGCCGGAGGGTTAGGAGGCTACACCTTC	CSAGGLGGYTF
NA	TRBJ2-2	TRBV7-2	TRBD2	TGTGCCAGCAGCTCACTAGCGGGGGGGCTCACCGGGGAGCTGTTTTTT	CASSSLAGGLTGELFF
NA	TRBJ2-7	TRBV29-1	TRBD1	TGCAGCGTCGGTGGGACAGGGGGTTCCTACGAGCAGTACTTC	CSVGGTGGSYEQYF
NA	TRBJ1-6	TRBV30	NA	TGTGCCTGGAGTGGCCCGCTCGGGACTAAAGCACCCCTCCACTTT	CAWSGPLGTKAPLHF
NA	TRBJ1-1	TRBV5-5	NA	TGTGCCAGCAGCTTGCCAGGGCTGAACACTGAAGCTTTCTTT	CASSLPGLNTEAFF
NA	TRBJ1-5	TRBV5-1	NA	TGCGCCAGCAGTCAATCGGGGGGTCGCGATCAGCCCCAGCATTTT	CASSQSGGRDQPQHF
NA	TRBJ1-2	TRBV14	NA	TGTGCCAGCAGCCCGAGAGTTGGAGCTCTAGGCTATGGCTACACCTTC	CASSPRVGALGYGYTF
NA	TRBJ1-3	TRBV5-8	NA	TGTGCCAGCAGCCTCGGGGGGCTGAGCTCTGGAAACACCATATATTTT	CASSLGGLSSGNTIYF
NA	TRBJ1-5	TRBV6-5	TRBD1	TGTGCCAGCAGCTCCGACAGGGGCGGCCAGCCCCAGCATTTT	CASSSDRGGQPQHF
NA	TRBJ1-5	TRBV7-8	NA	TGTGCCAGCAGCCGACCGGGGGGGGAGACCCAGCATTTT	CASSRPGGETQHF
NA	TRBJ1-3	TRBV24-1	TRBD1	TGTGCCACCAGTTACGAGATAATCGGGACAGGGAACTCTGGAAACACCATATATTTT	CATSYEIIGTGNSGNTIYF
NA	TRBJ2-7	TRBV19	TRBD1	TGTGCCAGTACCGCGGGACAGGTTACTTCCGAGCAGTACTTC	CASTAGQVTSEQYF
NA	TRBJ1-5	TRBV19	NA	TGTGCCAGTAGTATAGGGCAAATGAATCAGCCCCAGCATTTT	CASSIGQMNQPQHF
NA	TRBJ1-4	TRBV5-1	TRBD1	TGCGCCAGCAGCTTACAGGGGGCAAGGACTAATGAAAAACTGTTTTTT	CASSLQGARTNEKLFF
NA	TRBJ1-1	TRBV10-1	TRBD1	TGCGCCAGCGGCCGGGACAGGCCATCCGGGGAAGCTTTCTTT	CASGRDRPSGEAFF
few	TRBJ1-1	TRBV5-1	TRBD1	TGCGCCAGCAGCTTATTACAGGGGGCGACTGAAGCTTTCTTT	CASSLLQGATEAFF
NA	TRBJ2-2	TRBV28	TRBD2	TGTGCCAGCAGTCCCACTAGCGGGGGCTTCAACACCGGGGAGCTGTTTTTT	CASSPTSGGFNTGELFF
NA	TRBJ2-2	TRBV19	TRBD2	TGTGCCAGTAGTATAGGTCTAGCGGGGGCTGGCGGGGAGCTGTTTTTT	CASSIGLAGAGGELFF